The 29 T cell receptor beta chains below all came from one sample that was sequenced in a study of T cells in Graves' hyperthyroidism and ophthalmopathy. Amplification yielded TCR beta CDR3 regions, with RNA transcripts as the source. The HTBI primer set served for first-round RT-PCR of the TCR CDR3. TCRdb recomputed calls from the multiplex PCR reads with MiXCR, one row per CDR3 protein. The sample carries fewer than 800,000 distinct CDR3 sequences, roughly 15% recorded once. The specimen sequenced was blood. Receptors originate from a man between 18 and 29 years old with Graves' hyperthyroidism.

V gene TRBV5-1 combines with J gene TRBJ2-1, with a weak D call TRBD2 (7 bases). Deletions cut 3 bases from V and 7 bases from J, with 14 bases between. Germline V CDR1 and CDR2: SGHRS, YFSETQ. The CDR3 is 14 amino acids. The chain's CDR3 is CASSWGGAQNEQFF. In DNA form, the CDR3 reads TGCGCCAGCAGCTGGGGGGGGGCGCAGAATGAGCAGTTCTTC.

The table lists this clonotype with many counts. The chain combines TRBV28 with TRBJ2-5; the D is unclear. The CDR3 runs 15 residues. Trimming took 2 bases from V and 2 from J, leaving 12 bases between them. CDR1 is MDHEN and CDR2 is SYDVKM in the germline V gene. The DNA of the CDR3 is TGTGCCAGCAGTTTACCCCGGCGGATTCAAGAGACCCAGTACTTC. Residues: CASSLPRRIQETQYF.

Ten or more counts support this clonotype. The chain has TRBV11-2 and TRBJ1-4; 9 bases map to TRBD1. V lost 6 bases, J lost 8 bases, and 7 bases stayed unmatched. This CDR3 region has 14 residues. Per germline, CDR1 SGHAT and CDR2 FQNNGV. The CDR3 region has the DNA TGTGCCAGCAGAGCCGGGACAGGGAACGAAAAACTGTTTTTT. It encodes CASRAGTGNEKLFF.

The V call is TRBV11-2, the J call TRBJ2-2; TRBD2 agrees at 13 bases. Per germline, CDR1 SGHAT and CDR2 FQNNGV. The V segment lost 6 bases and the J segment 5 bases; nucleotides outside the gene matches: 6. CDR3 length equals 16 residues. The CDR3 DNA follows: TGTGCCAGCAGGGGACTAGCGGGACCACTGACCGGGGAGCTGTTTTTT. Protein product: CASRGLAGPLTGELFF.

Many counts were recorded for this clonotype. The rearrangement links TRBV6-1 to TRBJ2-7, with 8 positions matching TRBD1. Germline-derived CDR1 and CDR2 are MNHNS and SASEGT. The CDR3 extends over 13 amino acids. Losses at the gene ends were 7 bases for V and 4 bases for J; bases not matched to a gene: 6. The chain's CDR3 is CASNAGGLYEQYF. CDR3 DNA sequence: TGTGCCAGCAATGCAGGGGGCCTATACGAGCAGTACTTC.

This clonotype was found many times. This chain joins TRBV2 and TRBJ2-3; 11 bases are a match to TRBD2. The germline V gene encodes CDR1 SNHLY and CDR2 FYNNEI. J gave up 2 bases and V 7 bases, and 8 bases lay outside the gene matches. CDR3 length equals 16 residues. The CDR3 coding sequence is TGTGCCAGCAAACTAGCGGGAGCCGGGCACACAGATACGCAGTATTTT. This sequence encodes CASKLAGAGHTDTQYF.

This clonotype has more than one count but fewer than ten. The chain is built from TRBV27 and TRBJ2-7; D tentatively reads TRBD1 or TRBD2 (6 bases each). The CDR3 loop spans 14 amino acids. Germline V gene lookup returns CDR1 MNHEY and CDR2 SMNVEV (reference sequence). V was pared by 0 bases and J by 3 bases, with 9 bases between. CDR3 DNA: TGTGCCAGCAGTTTATCTGGGGGGCGCTACGAGCAGTACTTC. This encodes CASSLSGGRYEQYF.

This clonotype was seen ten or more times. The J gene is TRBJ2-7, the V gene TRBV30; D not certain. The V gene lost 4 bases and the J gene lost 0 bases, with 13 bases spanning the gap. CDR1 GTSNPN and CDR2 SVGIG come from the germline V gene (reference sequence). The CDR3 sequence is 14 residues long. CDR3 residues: CAWTRVVRSYEQYF. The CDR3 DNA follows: TGTGCCTGGACCCGGGTTGTCCGCTCCTACGAGCAGTACTTC.

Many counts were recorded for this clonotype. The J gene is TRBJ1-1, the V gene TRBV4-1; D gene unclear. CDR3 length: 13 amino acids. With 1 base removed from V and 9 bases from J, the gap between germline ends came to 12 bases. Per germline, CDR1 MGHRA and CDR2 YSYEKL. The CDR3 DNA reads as TGCGCCAGCAGCCAAGGAACCGCTCCCAAAGCTTTCTTT. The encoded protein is CASSQGTAPKAFF.

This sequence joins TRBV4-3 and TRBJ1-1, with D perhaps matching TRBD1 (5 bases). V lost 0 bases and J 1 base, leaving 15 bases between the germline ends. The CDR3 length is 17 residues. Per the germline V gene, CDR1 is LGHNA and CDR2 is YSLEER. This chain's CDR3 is CASSQDPGGRGNTEAFF. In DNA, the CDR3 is TGCGCCAGCAGCCAAGATCCGGGGGGAAGGGGGAACACTGAAGCTTTCTTT.

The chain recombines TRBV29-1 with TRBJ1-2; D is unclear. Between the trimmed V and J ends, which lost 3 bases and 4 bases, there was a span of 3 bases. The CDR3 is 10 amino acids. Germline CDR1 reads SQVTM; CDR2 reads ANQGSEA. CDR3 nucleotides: TGCAGCGTTGAGCTCTATGGCTACACCTTC. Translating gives CSVELYGYTF.

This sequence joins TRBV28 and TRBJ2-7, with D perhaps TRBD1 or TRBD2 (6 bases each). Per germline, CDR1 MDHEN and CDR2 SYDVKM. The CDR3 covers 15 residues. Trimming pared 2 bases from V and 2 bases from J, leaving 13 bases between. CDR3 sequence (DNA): TGTGCCAGCAGTTTAAGCCGGGGGCTGACCTACGAGCAGTACTTC. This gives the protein CASSLSRGLTYEQYF.

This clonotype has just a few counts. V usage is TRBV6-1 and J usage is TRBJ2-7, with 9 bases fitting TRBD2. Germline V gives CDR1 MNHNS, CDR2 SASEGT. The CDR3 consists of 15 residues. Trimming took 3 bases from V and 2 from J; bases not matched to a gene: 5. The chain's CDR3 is CASSETSGSTYEQYF. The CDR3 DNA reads TGTGCCAGCAGTGAGACTAGCGGATCAACCTACGAGCAGTACTTC.

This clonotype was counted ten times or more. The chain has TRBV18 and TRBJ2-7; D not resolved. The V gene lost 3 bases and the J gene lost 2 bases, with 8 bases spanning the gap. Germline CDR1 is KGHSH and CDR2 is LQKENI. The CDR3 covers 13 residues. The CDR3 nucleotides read TGTGCCAGCTCACCCGGGTTCCCCTACGAGCAGTACTTC. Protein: CASSPGFPYEQYF.

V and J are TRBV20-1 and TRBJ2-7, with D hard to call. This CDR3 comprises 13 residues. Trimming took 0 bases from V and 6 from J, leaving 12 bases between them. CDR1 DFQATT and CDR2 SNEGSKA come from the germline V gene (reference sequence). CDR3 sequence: CSARDAVGFEQYF. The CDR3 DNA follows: TGCAGTGCTAGAGATGCGGTGGGGTTCGAGCAGTACTTC.

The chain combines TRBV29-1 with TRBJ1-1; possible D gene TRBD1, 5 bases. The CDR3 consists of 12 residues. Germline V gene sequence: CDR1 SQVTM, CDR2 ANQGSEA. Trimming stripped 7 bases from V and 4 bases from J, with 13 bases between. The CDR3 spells CSADPGGTEAFF. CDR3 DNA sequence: TGCAGCGCCGACCCGGGGGGCACTGAAGCTTTCTTT. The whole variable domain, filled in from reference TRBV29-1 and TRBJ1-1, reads SAVISQKPSRDICQRGTSLTIQCQVDSQVTMMFWYRQQPGQSLTLIATANQGSEATYESGFVIDKFPISRPNLTFSTLTVSNMSPEDSSIYLCSADPGGTEAFFGQGTRLTVV.

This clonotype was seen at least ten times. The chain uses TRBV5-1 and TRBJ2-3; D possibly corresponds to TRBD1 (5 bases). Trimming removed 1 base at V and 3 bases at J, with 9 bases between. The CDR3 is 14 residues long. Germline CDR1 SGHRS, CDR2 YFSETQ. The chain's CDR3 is CASSLQGATDTQYF. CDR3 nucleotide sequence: TGCGCCAGCAGCTTGCAAGGGGCAACAGATACGCAGTATTTT.

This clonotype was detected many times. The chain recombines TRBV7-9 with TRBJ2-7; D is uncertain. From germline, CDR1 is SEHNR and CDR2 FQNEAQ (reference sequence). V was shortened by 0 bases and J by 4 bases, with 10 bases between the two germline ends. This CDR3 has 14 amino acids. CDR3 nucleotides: TGTGCCAGCAGCTTAGCGTCAAGGCAGTACGAGCAGTACTTC. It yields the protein CASSLASRQYEQYF.

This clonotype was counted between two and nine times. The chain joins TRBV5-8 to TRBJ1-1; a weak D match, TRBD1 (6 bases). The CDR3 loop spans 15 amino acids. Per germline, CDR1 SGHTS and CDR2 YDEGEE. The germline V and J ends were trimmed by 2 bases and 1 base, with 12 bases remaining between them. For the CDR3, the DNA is TGTGCCAGCAGCTTTCCGGGACAAGAGAACACTGAAGCTTTCTTT. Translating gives CASSFPGQENTEAFF.

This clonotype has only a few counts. CDR3 residues: CASSDRGLTGYTF. CDR3 DNA: TGTGCCAGCAGTGACAGGGGACTGACTGGCTACACCTTC. The chain carries TRBV6-2 or TRBV6-3 and TRBJ1-2, with 8 bases lining up with TRBD1. Germline V gene data show CDR1 as MNHEY and CDR2 as SVGEGT. V lost 5 bases to trimming and J lost 7 bases; unmatched junction nucleotides: 6. The CDR3 is made up of 13 amino acids.

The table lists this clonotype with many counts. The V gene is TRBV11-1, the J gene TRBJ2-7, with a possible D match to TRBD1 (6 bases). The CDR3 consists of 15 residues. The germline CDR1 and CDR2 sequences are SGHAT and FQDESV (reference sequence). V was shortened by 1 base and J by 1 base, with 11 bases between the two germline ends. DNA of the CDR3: TGTGCCAGCAGCTTAGAGGCGCAGGGGTCCTACGAGCAGTACTTC. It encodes CASSLEAQGSYEQYF.

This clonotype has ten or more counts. CDR3 coding DNA: TGTGCCAGCAGCCAACGGGCGGGAGTCCACGAGCAGTACTTC. Its translation is CASSQRAGVHEQYF. The rearrangement uses TRBV3-1 and TRBJ2-7; 7 bases match TRBD2. The CDR3 extends over 14 amino acids. V dropped 2 bases and J dropped 5; count of bases not matched to a gene: 6. Germline V gene data show CDR1 as LGHDT and CDR2 as YNNKEL (reference sequence).

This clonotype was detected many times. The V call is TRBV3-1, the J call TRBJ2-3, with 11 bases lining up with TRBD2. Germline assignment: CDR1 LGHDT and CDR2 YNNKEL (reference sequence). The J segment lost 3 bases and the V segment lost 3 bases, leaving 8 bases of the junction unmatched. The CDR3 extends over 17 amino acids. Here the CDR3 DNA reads TGTGCCAGCAGCCATGCACCGGGACTAGCGGTGACAGATACGCAGTATTTT. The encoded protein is CASSHAPGLAVTDTQYF.

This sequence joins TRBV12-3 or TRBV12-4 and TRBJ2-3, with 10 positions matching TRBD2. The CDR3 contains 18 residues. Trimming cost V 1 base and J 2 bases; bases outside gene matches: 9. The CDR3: CASSLEGGLAGATDTQYF. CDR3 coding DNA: TGTGCCAGCAGTTTAGAGGGAGGGCTAGCGGGAGCCACAGATACGCAGTATTTT.

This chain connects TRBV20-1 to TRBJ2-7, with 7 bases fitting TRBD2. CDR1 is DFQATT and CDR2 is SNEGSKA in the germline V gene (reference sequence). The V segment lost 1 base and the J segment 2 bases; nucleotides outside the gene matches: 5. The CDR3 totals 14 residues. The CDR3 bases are TGCAGTGCTAGAGTAGCGGGTAGCACCTACGAGCAGTACTTC. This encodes CSARVAGSTYEQYF.

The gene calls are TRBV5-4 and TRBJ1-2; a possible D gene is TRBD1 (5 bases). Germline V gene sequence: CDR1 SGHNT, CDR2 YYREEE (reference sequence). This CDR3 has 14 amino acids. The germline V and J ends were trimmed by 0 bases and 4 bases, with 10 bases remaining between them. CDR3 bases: TGTGCCAGCAGCTTGGGCAGGGACGGCTATGGCTACACCTTC. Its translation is CASSLGRDGYGYTF.

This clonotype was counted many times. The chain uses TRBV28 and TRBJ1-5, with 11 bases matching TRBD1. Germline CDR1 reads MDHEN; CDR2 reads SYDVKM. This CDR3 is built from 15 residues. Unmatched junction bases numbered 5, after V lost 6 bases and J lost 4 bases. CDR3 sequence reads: CASRSRDRGNQPQHF. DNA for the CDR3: TGTGCCAGCAGGTCACGGGACAGGGGGAATCAGCCCCAGCATTTT.

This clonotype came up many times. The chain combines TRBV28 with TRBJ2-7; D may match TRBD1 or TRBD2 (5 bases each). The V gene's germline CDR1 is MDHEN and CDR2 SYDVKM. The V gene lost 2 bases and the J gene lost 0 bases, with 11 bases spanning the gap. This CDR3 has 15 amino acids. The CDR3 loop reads CASSLTGRSSYEQYF. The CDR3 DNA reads TGTGCCAGCAGTTTAACGGGACGGTCCTCCTACGAGCAGTACTTC. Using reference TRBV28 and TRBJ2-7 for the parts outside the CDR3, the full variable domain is DVKVTQSSRYLVKRTGEKVFLECVQDMDHENMFWYRQDPGLGLRLIYFSYDVKMKEKGDIPEGYSVSREKKERFSLILESASTNQTSMYLCASSLTGRSSYEQYFGPGTRLTVT.

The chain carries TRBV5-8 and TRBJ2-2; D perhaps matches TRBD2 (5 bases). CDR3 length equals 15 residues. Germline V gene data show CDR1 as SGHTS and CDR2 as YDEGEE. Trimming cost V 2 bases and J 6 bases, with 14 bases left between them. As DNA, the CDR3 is TGTGCCAGCAGCTTAGTAAATTTGGGAGCCGGGGAGCTGTTTTTT. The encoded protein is CASSLVNLGAGELFF.